The entry below describes one T cell receptor beta chain. The data are from a study of blood T cell repertoires in COVID-19. Germline V lookup: CDR1 SGHRS, CDR2 YFSETQ. CDR3 length: 15 residues. Trimming shortened V by 1 base and J by 4 bases, and 12 bases separated the two germline ends. Assay used: immunoSEQ multiplex PCR; TCRdb lists only in-frame clones, some missing. The sample holds 270,000 or so clones; around nine tenths are singletons and the top ten take approximately 2.6%. The source material was PBMCs or T cells enriched from blood (not recorded which). The source of this sequence is a woman younger than 30 who had recovered from COVID-19. The rearrangement uses TRBV5-1 and TRBJ2-1, with D perhaps TRBD1 (6 bases). The CDR3 reads CASSLQQGPYNEQFF. The CDR3 DNA is TGCGCCAGCAGCTTGCAACAGGGACCTTACAATGAGCAGTTCTTC.